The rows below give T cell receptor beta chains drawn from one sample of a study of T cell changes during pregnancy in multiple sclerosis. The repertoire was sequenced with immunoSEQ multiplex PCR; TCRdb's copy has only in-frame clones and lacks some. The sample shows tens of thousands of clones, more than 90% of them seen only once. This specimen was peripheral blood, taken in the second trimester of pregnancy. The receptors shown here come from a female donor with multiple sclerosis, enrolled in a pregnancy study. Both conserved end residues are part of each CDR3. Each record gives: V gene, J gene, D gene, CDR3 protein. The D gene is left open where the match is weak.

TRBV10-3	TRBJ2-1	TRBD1	CAISDWTGDYNEQFF
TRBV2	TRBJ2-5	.	CASSDSGQETQYF
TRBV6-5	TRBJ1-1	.	CASSYRGLYTEAFF
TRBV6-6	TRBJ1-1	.	CASSSSTTGAFF
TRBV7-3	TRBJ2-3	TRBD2	CASSTRGGRSTDTQYF
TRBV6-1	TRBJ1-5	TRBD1	CASSSGTENQPQHF
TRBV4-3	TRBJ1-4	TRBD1	CASSQDGTADEKLFF
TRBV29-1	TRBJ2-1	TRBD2	CSVEGRRVGTSVDNEQFF
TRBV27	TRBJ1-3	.	CASSIRGGWNTIYF
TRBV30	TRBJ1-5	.	CAWSVQDNQPQHF